This T cell receptor beta chain was found in a study of cytomegalovirus exposure and HLA in healthy donors. Comments on this clone: Its antigen remains unknown.

The PCR employed 60 Vbeta primers together with 13 Jbeta primers. This table comes from immunoSEQ multiplex PCR, and its TCRdb copy is limited to in-frame clones, with some not included. The sample contains 150,000 to 200,000 clones, roughly 85% of which appear only once. Study conclusions and caveats: The authors later linked a missense DCLRE1C variant to TCR beta V- and J-gene trimming. About 87% or about 30% of the time was how often most TCR beta V segments were productive, according to an earlier analysis. When a later analysis was performed, an Asian-associated ancestry cluster reportedly had fewer N-insertions than the roughly 700-donor mean. Most of the CMV-associated TCR beta chains (in a later analysis) appeared to be HLA-restricted.

The material sequenced was PBMCs. The TCR comes from a woman in her 50s in good health and CMV-seronegative.

This chain's CDR3 is CASSRDRGREKLFF. CDR3 sequence (DNA): TGTGCCAGCAGCCGCGACAGGGGGCGTGAAAAACTGTTTTTT. The chain recombines TRBV7-2 with TRBJ1-4, with 10 nucleotides matching TRBD1. CDR1 is SGHTA, CDR2 FQGNSA, per germline. The CDR3 sequence is 14 residues long. V lost 5 bases and J lost 7; bases outside the gene matches: 4.